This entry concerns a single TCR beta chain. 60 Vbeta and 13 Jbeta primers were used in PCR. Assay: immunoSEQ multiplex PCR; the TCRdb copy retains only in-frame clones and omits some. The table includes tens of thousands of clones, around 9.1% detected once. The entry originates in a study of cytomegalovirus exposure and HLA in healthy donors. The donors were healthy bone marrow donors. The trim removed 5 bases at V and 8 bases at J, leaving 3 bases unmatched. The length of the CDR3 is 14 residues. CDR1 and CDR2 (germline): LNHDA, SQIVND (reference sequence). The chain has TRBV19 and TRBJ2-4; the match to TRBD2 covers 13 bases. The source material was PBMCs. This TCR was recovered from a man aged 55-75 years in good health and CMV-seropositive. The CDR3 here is CASSGTSGIDIQYF. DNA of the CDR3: TGTGCCAGTAGTGGGACTAGCGGGATTGACATTCAGTACTTC. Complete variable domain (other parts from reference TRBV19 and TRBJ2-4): DGGITQSPKYLFRKEGQNVTLSCEQNLNHDAMYWYRQDPGQGLRLIYYSQIVNDFQKGDIAEGYSVSREKKESFPLTVTSAQKNPTAFYLCASSGTSGIDIQYFGAGTRLSVL.